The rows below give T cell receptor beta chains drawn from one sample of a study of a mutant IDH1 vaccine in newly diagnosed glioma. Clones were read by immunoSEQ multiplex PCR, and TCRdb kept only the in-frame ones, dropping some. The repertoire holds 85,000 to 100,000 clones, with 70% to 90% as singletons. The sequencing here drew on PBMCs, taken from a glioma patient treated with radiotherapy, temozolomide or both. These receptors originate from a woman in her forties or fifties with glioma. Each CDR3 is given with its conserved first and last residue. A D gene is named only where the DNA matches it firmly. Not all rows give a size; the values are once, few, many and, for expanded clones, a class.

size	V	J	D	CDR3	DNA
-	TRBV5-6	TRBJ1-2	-	CASKPPADGRVYGYTF	TGTGCCAGCAAACCCCCAGCGGACGGGAGGGTCTATGGCTACACCTTC
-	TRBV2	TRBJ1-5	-	CASSDTQSNQPQHF	TGTGCCAGCAGTGATACACAGAGCAATCAGCCCCAGCATTTT
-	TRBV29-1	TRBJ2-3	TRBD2	CSHIAGGVGTDTQYF	TGCAGCCATATAGCGGGAGGGGTAGGCACAGATACGCAGTATTTT
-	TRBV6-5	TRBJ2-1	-	CASSYSGLGRGNEQFF	TGTGCCAGCAGTTACTCGGGTCTAGGGCGAGGGAATGAGCAGTTCTTC
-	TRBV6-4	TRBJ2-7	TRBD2	CASSETSGSSYEQYF	TGTGCCAGCAGTGAAACTAGCGGGAGCTCCTACGAGCAGTACTTC
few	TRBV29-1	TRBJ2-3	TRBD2	CSVEGLAGTDTQYF	TGCAGCGTTGAAGGGCTAGCGGGCACAGATACGCAGTATTTT
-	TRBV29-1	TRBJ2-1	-	CPAGHNEQFF	TGCCCGGCCGGCCACAATGAGCAGTTCTTC
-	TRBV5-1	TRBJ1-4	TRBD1	CASSEDRGLGKLFF	TGCGCCAGCAGCGAGGACAGGGGGCTCGGAAAACTGTTTTTT
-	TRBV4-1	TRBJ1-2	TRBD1	CASSRGTDENVGYGYTF	TGCGCCAGCAGCCGCGGGACAGACGAAAATGTCGGCTATGGCTACACCTTC
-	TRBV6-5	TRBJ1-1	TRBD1	CASSYADRSEAFF	TGTGCCAGCAGTTATGCGGACAGGAGTGAAGCTTTCTTT
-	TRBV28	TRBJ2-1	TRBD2	CASGTSGFNEQFF	TGTGCCAGCGGGACTAGCGGGTTCAATGAGCAGTTCTTC
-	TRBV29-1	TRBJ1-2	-	CSVGRIANYGYTF	TGCAGCGTTGGCAGGATAGCTAACTATGGCTACACCTTC
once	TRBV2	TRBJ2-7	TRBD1	CASSAQGDYEQYF	TGTGCCAGCAGTGCCCAGGGGGACTACGAGCAGTACTTC
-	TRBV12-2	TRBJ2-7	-	CASRLRTGGPIGPYEQYF	TGTGCAAGTCGCTTAAGGACAGGGGGCCCCATTGGTCCCTACGAGCAGTACTTC
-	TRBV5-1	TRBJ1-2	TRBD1	CASRGQGDFNYGYTF	TGCGCCAGCAGGGGACAGGGAGACTTTAACTATGGCTACACCTTC
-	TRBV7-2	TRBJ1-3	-	CASSLSVGRYNGNTIYF	TGTGCCAGCAGCTTATCCGTCGGGAGGTATAATGGAAACACCATATATTTT
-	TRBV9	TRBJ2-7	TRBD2	CASSVTLAGFEQYF	TGTGCCAGCAGCGTCACACTAGCGGGATTCGAGCAGTACTTC